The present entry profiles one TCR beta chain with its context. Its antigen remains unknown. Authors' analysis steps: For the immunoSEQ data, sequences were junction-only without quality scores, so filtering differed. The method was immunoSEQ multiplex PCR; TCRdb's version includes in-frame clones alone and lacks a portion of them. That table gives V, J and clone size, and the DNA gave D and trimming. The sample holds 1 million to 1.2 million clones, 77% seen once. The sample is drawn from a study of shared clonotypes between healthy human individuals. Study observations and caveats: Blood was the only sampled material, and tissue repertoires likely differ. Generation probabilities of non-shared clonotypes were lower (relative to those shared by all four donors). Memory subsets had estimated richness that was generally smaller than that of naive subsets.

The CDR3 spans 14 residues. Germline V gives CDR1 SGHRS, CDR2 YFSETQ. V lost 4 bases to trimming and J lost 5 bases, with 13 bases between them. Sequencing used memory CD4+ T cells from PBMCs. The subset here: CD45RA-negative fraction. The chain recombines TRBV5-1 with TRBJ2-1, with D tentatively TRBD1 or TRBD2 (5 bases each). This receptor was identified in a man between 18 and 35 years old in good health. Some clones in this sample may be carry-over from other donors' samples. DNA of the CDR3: TGCGCCAGCAGCCCGGGACCCACCAACAATGAGCAGTTCTTC. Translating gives CASSPGPTNNEQFF.